These 9 T cell receptor beta chains originate from one sample sequenced in a study of beta chain features in type 1 diabetes. Study-level findings and limits: When Type 1 diabetes patients were examined, their TCRB CDR3s proved moderately but significantly shorter in all four CD4+ subsets.

The entirety of the isolated RNA underwent reverse transcription, so expressed TCRB transcripts were sequenced. Sequenced by immunoSEQ multiplex PCR; TCRdb stores in-frame clones only, minus some. The table records some 250,000 clones, approximately 14% of them present only once. Their antigens are not known. The sequenced sample consisted of naive CD4+ T cells from blood. These receptor sequences come from a man aged 25 to 40 with type 1 diabetes.

This clone was recorded a few times. The rearrangement uses TRBV29-1 and TRBJ1-1; no reliable D call. This CDR3 has 11 amino acids. Germline CDR1 and CDR2: SQVTM and ANQGSEA. V was clipped by 5 bases and J by 10 bases, with 14 bases between them. For the CDR3, the DNA is TGCAGCGTTCTCCGGGGAGGAAGAGCTTTCTTT. Its protein is CSVLRGGRAFF.

The chain joins TRBV11-3 to TRBJ1-2; D not resolved. The germline CDR1 and CDR2 sequences are SGHNT and YENEEA. V was pared by 3 bases and J by 10 bases, with 9 bases between. The CDR3 contains 11 residues. Here the CDR3 DNA reads TGTGCCAGCAGCTTTGAGGGAGCCTACACCTTC. Translated, it gives CASSFEGAYTF.

This clone turned up a few times. The CDR3 DNA sequence: TGTGCCAGCTCACTGTGGGACAGGGAAAGCATGGGAGATACGCAGTATTTT. Translated, it gives CASSLWDRESMGDTQYF. The chain couples TRBV18 to TRBJ2-3; 9 bases are a match to TRBD1. This CDR3 has 17 amino acids. Germline V gives CDR1 KGHSH, CDR2 LQKENI. Trimming at V came to 4 bases and at J to 5 bases, leaving 13 bases not matched to a gene.

The V and J genes are TRBV19 and TRBJ1-2, with D tentatively TRBD1 (5 bases). This CDR3 has 13 residues. The ends were cut back, 8 bases at V and 4 bases at J, with 14 bases in the middle. Per the germline V gene, CDR1 is LNHDA and CDR2 is SQIVND (reference sequence). The CDR3 coding sequence is TGTGCCAGTGGGGCTGAGTGGAGCTATGGCTACACCTTC. It yields the protein CASGAEWSYGYTF.

In this sample, this clone turned up a few times. The genes are TRBV4-1 and TRBJ2-5, with 7 bases fitting TRBD1. The germline V gene has CDR1 MGHRA and CDR2 YSYEKL. CDR3 length equals 19 residues. V trimming: 1 base; J trimming: 3 bases; junction bases outside the gene matches: 17. The CDR3 DNA reads TGCGCCAGCAGCCAAGCGCTAAGGGGGCCGTTGGCGGGCGAAGAGACCCAGTACTTC. Its translation is CASSQALRGPLAGEETQYF.

The chain uses TRBV2 and TRBJ1-1; D remains ambiguous. The CDR3 is 16 residues long. V shed 6 bases and J shed 0 bases, with 17 bases lying between them. Germline values: CDR1 SNHLY, CDR2 FYNNEI. CDR3 sequence: CASSPRGGSLNTEAFF. Written as DNA, the CDR3 is TGTGCCAGCAGCCCCCGAGGTGGCAGCCTGAACACTGAAGCTTTCTTT.

This clone was detected a few times. The chain joins TRBV6-6 to TRBJ2-5; D might be TRBD2 (6 bases). Deletions cut 4 bases from V and 8 bases from J, with 8 bases between. CDR1 is MNHNY and CDR2 is SVGAGI in the germline V gene (reference sequence). CDR3 length: 11 residues. The CDR3 region is CASSLRDTQYF. CDR3 bases: TGTGCCAGCAGTTTGCGGGACACCCAGTACTTC.

Comment on this clone: This sample also contains other DNA sequences that code for the same CDR3. This chain uses TRBV5-1 with TRBJ2-1; 7 nucleotides align to TRBD2. Trimming removed 0 bases from V and 8 bases from J; junction bases left unmatched: 8. The CDR3 covers 15 residues. Germline-derived CDR1 and CDR2 are SGHRS and YFSETQ. The CDR3 bases are TGCGCCAGCAGCTTGGCTGTGGGAGGGAGAGATGAGCAGTTCTTC. This gives the protein CASSLAVGGRDEQFF. Based on the CDR3 plus reference TRBV5-1 and TRBJ2-1, the full variable domain is KAGVTQTPRYLIKTRGQQVTLSCSPISGHRSVSWYQQTPGQGLQFLFEYFSETQRNKGNFPGRFSGRQFSNSRSEMNVSTLELGDSALYLCASSLAVGGRDEQFFGPGTRLTVL.

This chain uses TRBV9 with TRBJ2-1, with D tentatively TRBD1 (6 bases). Germline CDR1 reads SGDLS; CDR2 reads YYNGEE. The CDR3 runs to 13 residues. The V end lost 0 bases, the J end lost 9 bases, and 10 bases lay between the germline ends. The CDR3 protein is CASSVEVGGEQFF. The CDR3 bases are TGTGCCAGCAGCGTAGAGGTAGGGGGTGAGCAGTTCTTC.